This T cell receptor beta chain was documented in a study of blood T cell repertoires in COVID-19 (dated by TCRdb to the early 2020s). Broadly, across the study: Collaborator samples came from the United States, Italy and Spain and covered acute and convalescent phases of COVID-19. Sample metadata almost always included a de-identified subject ID, COVID-19 status, age in years and sex. The material from the prospective study consisted of cDNA or gDNA derived from T cells, B-cell-depleted T cells, or PBMCs. Deeply sampled blood TCRbeta repertoires from subjects exposed to, actively infected with, or recovered from COVID-19 were included in the dataset. Where HLA class I and class II types were available, the types were taken from metadata supplied by the sample provider, not from assay-based typing. The samples were drawn from the first 160 participants of the ongoing ImmuneRACE study and from over 950 subjects provided by 6 global collaborators. The repertoires were made available in a free public database intended to serve as a resource for research on the immune response to SARS-CoV-2. The full study reports these points: The quantity of clinical and demographic metadata differed by source and by participant and was supplied without curation.

On this clone: Its antigen is not yet known. No much larger clonotype is one base removed from it; base qualities were not supplied.

In Seattle, one collaborating source enrolled patients while the infection was active and tracked those patients longitudinally over the course of disease. Collaborating institutions collected whole blood in K2EDTA tubes following their own protocols. For TCRbeta analysis, collaborators shipped samples as frozen whole blood, isolated PBMCs, or DNA extracted from either of those sample types. TCRbeta CDR3 regions were amplified from genomic DNA using the immunoSEQ Assay, a bias-controlled multiplex PCR. Per the source publication's procedure: Nucleated cell counts per sample were estimated from amplification of reference gene primers within the assay. To quantify the absolute abundance of each unique TCRbeta CDR3 rearrangement, sequence reads were collapsed and filtered. For each sample, productive Simpson clonality was calculated as the square root of Simpson's diversity index across productive rearrangements. The immuneACCESS repertoire file appears here via TCRdb, limited to in-frame rearrangements. These files lack a portion of the clones; in checked studies, under half of the deficit traces to unresolved V genes, and the cause of the others is not known. V and J calls and clone size are copied from that table; D and trimming were computed from the DNA. This sample gives around 80,000 clones in total; over 80% of them show up just once. The ten largest clones represent around 13% of the sample.

Sequencing used peripheral blood. The source is a man in his fifties with COVID-19, enrolled during active disease.

The CDR3 here reads CASSSTGFAYEQYF. The DNA sequence reads TGTGCCAGCAGTTCTACAGGGTTCGCCTACGAGCAGTACTTC. The chain couples TRBV28 to TRBJ2-7; the D region possibly corresponds to TRBD1 (6 bases align). The junction carries 12 bases between V and J, which are trimmed by 4 bases and 2 bases respectively. CDR1 and CDR2 are drawn from the germline V gene: MDHEN, SYDVKM. The CDR3 contains 14 residues, cysteine and phenylalanine counted. Only CDR3 DNA is held: 42 bases, read in frame from base 1.